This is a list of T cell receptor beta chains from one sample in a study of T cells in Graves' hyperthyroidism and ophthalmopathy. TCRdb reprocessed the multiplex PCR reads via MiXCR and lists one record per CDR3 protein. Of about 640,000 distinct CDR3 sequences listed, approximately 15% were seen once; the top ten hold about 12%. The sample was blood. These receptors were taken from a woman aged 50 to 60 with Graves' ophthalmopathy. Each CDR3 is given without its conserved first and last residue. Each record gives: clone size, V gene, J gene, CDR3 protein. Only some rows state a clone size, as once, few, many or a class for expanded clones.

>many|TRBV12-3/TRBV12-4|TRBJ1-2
ASSLSDRGYGYT
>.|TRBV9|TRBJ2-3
ASSGGVAGGKDTQY
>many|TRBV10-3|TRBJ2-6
AISETSGLAGVAGANVLT
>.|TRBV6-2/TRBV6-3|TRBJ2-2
ASSYTGLALTGELF
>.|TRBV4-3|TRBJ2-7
ASSQAAGPAYEQY
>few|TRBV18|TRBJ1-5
AGSPTGSGQPQH
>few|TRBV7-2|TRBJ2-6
ASSLRRSSVRVHGANVLT
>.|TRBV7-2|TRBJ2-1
ASSWAGDSPSSNEQF
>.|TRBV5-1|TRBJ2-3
ASMSEQGDTQY
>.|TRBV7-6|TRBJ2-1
ASSSGGTEQF
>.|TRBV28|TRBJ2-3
ASSYAGAYPTDTQY
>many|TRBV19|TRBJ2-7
ATQDRSYEQY
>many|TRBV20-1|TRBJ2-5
SASTRSRETQY
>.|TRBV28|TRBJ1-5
ASSEGWDQPQH
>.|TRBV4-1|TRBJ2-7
ASSQGLPGGSTGYEQY
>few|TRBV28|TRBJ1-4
ASTSGGGAGEKLF
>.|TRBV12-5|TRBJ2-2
ASGLVSSGNFAGELF
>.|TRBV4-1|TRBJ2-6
ASSKTGNSGANVLT
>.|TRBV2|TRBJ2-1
ASNAGLAGANEQF
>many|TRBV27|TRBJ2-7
ASSLSGVVAYEQY
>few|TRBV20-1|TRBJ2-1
SARVSSGRWYNEQF
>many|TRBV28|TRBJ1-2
ASSLTPGQGLRGGYT
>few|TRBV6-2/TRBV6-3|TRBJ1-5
ASSYRGRPQH
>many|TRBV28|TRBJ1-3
ASSSLDRAPRNTIY
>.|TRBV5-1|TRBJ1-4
ASSLDRGDEKLF
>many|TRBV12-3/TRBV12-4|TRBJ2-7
ASSLLTGDYEQY
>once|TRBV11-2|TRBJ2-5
ASSFLSSGTSGNGETQY
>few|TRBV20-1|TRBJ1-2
SCRDSELIRDGYT
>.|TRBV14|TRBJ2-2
ASSLWGAGPNTGELF
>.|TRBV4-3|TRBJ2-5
ASSQVGEGETQY
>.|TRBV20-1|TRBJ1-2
SAYERGLFGYT
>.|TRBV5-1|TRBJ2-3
ASSHRDVGFTTDTQY
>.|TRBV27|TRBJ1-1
ATMGTGWTEAF
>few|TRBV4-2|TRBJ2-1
ASSPKTSGTLSSYNEQF
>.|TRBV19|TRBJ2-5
ASSTGREETQY
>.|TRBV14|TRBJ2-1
ASSQERLGGPYNEQF
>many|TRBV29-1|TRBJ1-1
SVVFRGNTEAF